These T cell receptor beta chains were read from a single sample in a study of cytomegalovirus exposure and HLA in healthy donors. TCRdb's copy holds only in-frame clones and misses some; the assay was immunoSEQ multiplex PCR. The sample comprises about 160,000 clones, around 85% of which are singletons, and 5.7% rests with the top ten. Input material: PBMCs. These receptors came from a woman in her 30s in good health and CMV-seronegative. The CDR3 runs from the conserved cysteine through the conserved F or W. Each record gives: CDR3 protein, CDR3 DNA, V gene, D gene, clone size, J gene, CDR3 length. A D gene is named only where the DNA matches it firmly. Clone size is not always given. Where it is, it says once, few, many or a class for expanded clones.

CDR3aa: CASSLGDGYSNQPQHF
CDR3nt: TGTGCCAGCAGCTTAGGGGACGGATATAGCAATCAGCCCCAGCATTTT
v_gene: TRBV7-9
d_gene: NA
abundance: NA
j_gene: TRBJ1-5
len: 16

CDR3aa: CASSQDRGAGELFF
CDR3nt: TGTGCCAGCAGCCAAGACAGGGGGGCCGGGGAGCTGTTTTTT
v_gene: TRBV7-7
d_gene: TRBD1
abundance: NA
j_gene: TRBJ2-2
len: 14

CDR3aa: CASSTPGTDTQYF
CDR3nt: TGTGCCAGCAGCACCCCGGGCACAGATACGCAGTATTTT
v_gene: TRBV7-3
d_gene: NA
abundance: NA
j_gene: TRBJ2-3
len: 13

CDR3aa: CASSPTRGAGANVLTF
CDR3nt: TGTGCCAGCAGCCCTACCCGGGGAGCTGGGGCCAACGTCCTGACTTTC
v_gene: TRBV5-6
d_gene: NA
abundance: NA
j_gene: TRBJ2-6
len: 16

CDR3aa: CASGLGHF
CDR3nt: TGTGCCAGCGGCCTGGGACACTTC
v_gene: TRBV11-1
d_gene: NA
abundance: NA
j_gene: TRBJ1-2
len: 8

CDR3aa: CASSLETGAYEQYF
CDR3nt: TGCGCCAGCAGCCTAGAGACAGGGGCCTACGAGCAGTACTTC
v_gene: TRBV5-1
d_gene: TRBD1
abundance: few
j_gene: TRBJ2-7
len: 14

CDR3aa: CASSQDRESEQYF
CDR3nt: TGCGCCAGCAGCCAGGACAGGGAGAGCGAGCAGTACTTC
v_gene: TRBV4-1
d_gene: TRBD1
abundance: once
j_gene: TRBJ2-7
len: 13

CDR3aa: CASSYSMDGNEKLFF
CDR3nt: TGTGCCAGCAGTTACTCGATGGATGGGAATGAAAAACTGTTTTTT
v_gene: TRBV6-6
d_gene: NA
abundance: NA
j_gene: TRBJ1-4
len: 15

CDR3aa: CATSRDSEQPNTEAFF
CDR3nt: TGTGCCACCAGCAGAGATTCCGAACAGCCGAACACTGAAGCTTTCTTT
v_gene: TRBV15
d_gene: NA
abundance: NA
j_gene: TRBJ1-1
len: 16

CDR3aa: CASSPLTAGRAPALNEQFF
CDR3nt: TGTGCCAGCAGTCCACTGACCGCCGGGAGGGCCCCCGCCTTGAATGAGCAGTTCTTC
v_gene: TRBV27
d_gene: TRBD2
abundance: NA
j_gene: TRBJ2-1
len: 19

CDR3aa: CASSVTGTSANNEQFF
CDR3nt: TGTGCCAGCAGCGTTACCGGGACTAGCGCAAACAATGAGCAGTTCTTC
v_gene: TRBV9
d_gene: TRBD2
abundance: NA
j_gene: TRBJ2-1
len: 16

CDR3aa: CASSLGTGHDYSNQPQHF
CDR3nt: TGTGCCAGCAGCCTAGGGACAGGGCATGATTATAGCAATCAGCCCCAGCATTTT
v_gene: TRBV7-6
d_gene: TRBD1
abundance: NA
j_gene: TRBJ1-5
len: 18

CDR3aa: CASSLSRSHEQFF
CDR3nt: TGTGCCAGCAGCTTATCGCGCTCTCATGAGCAGTTCTTC
v_gene: TRBV7-3
d_gene: NA
abundance: NA
j_gene: TRBJ2-1
len: 13

CDR3aa: CASSDPGLASTGELFF
CDR3nt: TGTGCCAGCAGTGATCCGGGACTAGCTAGCACCGGGGAGCTGTTTTTT
v_gene: TRBV2
d_gene: TRBD2
abundance: NA
j_gene: TRBJ2-2
len: 16

CDR3aa: CASSLLGASEQYF
CDR3nt: TGTGCCAGCAGCTTGCTGGGGGCGTCCGAGCAGTACTTC
v_gene: TRBV5-4
d_gene: NA
abundance: NA
j_gene: TRBJ2-7
len: 13

CDR3aa: CASSLQGEKTQYF
CDR3nt: TGTGCCAGCAGCCTACAGGGGGAAAAGACCCAGTACTTC
v_gene: TRBV5-4
d_gene: TRBD1
abundance: many
j_gene: TRBJ2-5
len: 13

CDR3aa: CASSQDLRVEKLFF
CDR3nt: TGCGCCAGCAGCCAAGATTTGCGGGTTGAAAAACTGTTTTTT
v_gene: TRBV4-1
d_gene: NA
abundance: NA
j_gene: TRBJ1-4
len: 14

CDR3aa: CASSLRLSTPSYEQYF
CDR3nt: TGTGCCAGCAGCTTAAGGCTGTCGACGCCCTCCTACGAGCAGTACTTC
v_gene: TRBV7-8
d_gene: NA
abundance: NA
j_gene: TRBJ2-7
len: 16

CDR3aa: CASSIWTGSSYEQYF
CDR3nt: TGTGCCAGTAGTATATGGACAGGGAGCTCCTACGAGCAGTACTTC
v_gene: TRBV19
d_gene: TRBD1
abundance: NA
j_gene: TRBJ2-7
len: 15

CDR3aa: CASSLAAGGAEAFF
CDR3nt: TGTGCCAGCAGCCTAGCCGCGGGCGGGGCTGAAGCTTTCTTT
v_gene: TRBV27
d_gene: NA
abundance: NA
j_gene: TRBJ1-1
len: 14

CDR3aa: CASRILDRGLLYSNQPQHF
CDR3nt: TGTGCAAGTCGTATTCTCGACAGGGGACTCTTGTATAGCAATCAGCCCCAGCATTTT
v_gene: TRBV12-2
d_gene: NA
abundance: NA
j_gene: TRBJ1-5
len: 19

CDR3aa: CASSQERGDPFSGANVLTF
CDR3nt: TGTGCCAGCAGCCAAGAACGAGGGGACCCGTTCTCTGGGGCCAACGTCCTGACTTTC
v_gene: TRBV4-2
d_gene: NA
abundance: NA
j_gene: TRBJ2-6
len: 19

CDR3aa: CASNLWGTQVLGYTF
CDR3nt: TGTGCCAGCAACCTATGGGGGACCCAGGTCTTAGGCTACACCTTC
v_gene: TRBV5-6
d_gene: NA
abundance: NA
j_gene: TRBJ1-2
len: 15

CDR3aa: CASSELQETQYF
CDR3nt: TGTGCCAGCTCCGAACTTCAAGAGACCCAGTACTTC
v_gene: TRBV7-2
d_gene: NA
abundance: NA
j_gene: TRBJ2-5
len: 12

CDR3aa: CASSQGTSGEANEQFF
CDR3nt: TGTGCCAGCAGCCAAGGGACTAGCGGGGAGGCAAATGAGCAGTTCTTC
v_gene: TRBV4-2
d_gene: TRBD2
abundance: once
j_gene: TRBJ2-1
len: 16

CDR3aa: CASSLSRGNEAFF
CDR3nt: TGTGCCAGCAGCTTAAGCCGGGGGAATGAAGCTTTCTTT
v_gene: TRBV5-4
d_gene: NA
abundance: NA
j_gene: TRBJ1-1
len: 13

CDR3aa: CASSLGASAHNEQFF
CDR3nt: TGTGCCAGCAGCTTAGGAGCTAGCGCACACAATGAGCAGTTCTTC
v_gene: TRBV11-3
d_gene: NA
abundance: NA
j_gene: TRBJ2-1
len: 15

CDR3aa: CASSRDSLSGNTIYF
CDR3nt: TGTGCCAGCAGCCGGGACAGCCTCTCTGGAAACACCATATATTTT
v_gene: TRBV7-2
d_gene: TRBD1
abundance: once
j_gene: TRBJ1-3
len: 15

CDR3aa: CASSLDRGLGTEAFF
CDR3nt: TGTGCCAGCAGCTTAGATCGGGGGCTGGGCACTGAAGCTTTCTTT
v_gene: TRBV7-9
d_gene: NA
abundance: NA
j_gene: TRBJ1-1
len: 15

CDR3aa: CASSQDSVSKNIQYF
CDR3nt: TGCGCCAGCAGCCAAGATAGCGTTTCCAAAAACATTCAGTACTTC
v_gene: TRBV4-1
d_gene: NA
abundance: NA
j_gene: TRBJ2-4
len: 15

CDR3aa: CAIRGTGGYTGELFF
CDR3nt: TGTGCCATCAGGGGGACAGGGGGTTACACCGGGGAGCTGTTTTTT
v_gene: TRBV10-3
d_gene: TRBD1
abundance: NA
j_gene: TRBJ2-2
len: 15

CDR3aa: CSVGSARAYEQYF
CDR3nt: TGCAGCGTTGGGTCTGCGAGAGCTTACGAGCAGTACTTC
v_gene: TRBV29-1
d_gene: NA
abundance: once
j_gene: TRBJ2-7
len: 13

CDR3aa: CSARDAGSQHF
CDR3nt: TGCAGTGCTAGAGACGCGGGTTCCCAGCATTTT
v_gene: TRBV20-1
d_gene: NA
abundance: few
j_gene: TRBJ1-5
len: 11

CDR3aa: CASSQEVGYGYTF
CDR3nt: TGCGCCAGCAGCCAAGAAGTTGGCTATGGCTACACCTTC
v_gene: TRBV4-3
d_gene: NA
abundance: NA
j_gene: TRBJ1-2
len: 13

CDR3aa: CASSYSQGSNQPQHF
CDR3nt: TGTGCCAGCAGTTACTCCCAGGGTTCGAATCAGCCCCAGCATTTT
v_gene: TRBV6-6
d_gene: NA
abundance: NA
j_gene: TRBJ1-5
len: 15

CDR3aa: CASSLDHGSSVYF
CDR3nt: TGTGCCAGCAGCTTAGATCACGGGAGTAGCGTCTACTTC
v_gene: TRBV11-3
d_gene: NA
abundance: few
j_gene: TRBJ2-7
len: 13

CDR3aa: CASSLYRDRENEKLFF
CDR3nt: TGTGCCAGCAGCTTATATAGGGACAGGGAGAATGAAAAACTGTTTTTT
v_gene: TRBV7-9
d_gene: TRBD1
abundance: NA
j_gene: TRBJ1-4
len: 16

CDR3aa: CASSLVAYEQYF
CDR3nt: TGTGCCAGCAGCTTAGTCGCCTACGAGCAGTACTTC
v_gene: TRBV7-2
d_gene: NA
abundance: NA
j_gene: TRBJ2-7
len: 12

CDR3aa: CASSLVTPTGELFF
CDR3nt: TGTGCCAGCAGCTTGGTAACTCCTACCGGGGAGCTGTTTTTT
v_gene: TRBV7-3
d_gene: NA
abundance: NA
j_gene: TRBJ2-2
len: 14

CDR3aa: CASSPIDRGGHYGYTF
CDR3nt: TGTGCCAGCTCACCGATCGACAGGGGGGGTCACTATGGCTACACCTTC
v_gene: TRBV18
d_gene: TRBD1
abundance: NA
j_gene: TRBJ1-2
len: 16

CDR3aa: CASSVAGTNPYEQYF
CDR3nt: TGTGCCAGCAGCGTAGCAGGAACAAATCCCTACGAGCAGTACTTC
v_gene: TRBV9
d_gene: NA
abundance: NA
j_gene: TRBJ2-7
len: 15

CDR3aa: CASSAGSHFSGANVLTF
CDR3nt: TGTGCCAGCAGTGCGGGGTCGCACTTCTCTGGGGCCAACGTCCTGACTTTC
v_gene: TRBV6-1
d_gene: NA
abundance: NA
j_gene: TRBJ2-6
len: 17

CDR3aa: CASSLVSGRADTQYF
CDR3nt: TGTGCCAGCTCCCTGGTTAGCGGGAGAGCAGATACGCAGTATTTT
v_gene: TRBV27
d_gene: TRBD2
abundance: NA
j_gene: TRBJ2-3
len: 15